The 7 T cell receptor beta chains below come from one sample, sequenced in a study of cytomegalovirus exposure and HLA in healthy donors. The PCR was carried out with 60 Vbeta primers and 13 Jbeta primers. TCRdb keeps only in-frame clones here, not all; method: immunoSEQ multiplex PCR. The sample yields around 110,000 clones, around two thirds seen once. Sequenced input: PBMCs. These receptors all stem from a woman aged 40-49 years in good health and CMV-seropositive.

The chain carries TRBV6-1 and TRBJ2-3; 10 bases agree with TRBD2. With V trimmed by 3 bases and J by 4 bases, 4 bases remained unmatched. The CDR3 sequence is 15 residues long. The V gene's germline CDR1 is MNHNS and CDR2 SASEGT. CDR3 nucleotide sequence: TGTGCCAGCAGTGATGCTAGCGGGAGCCCAGATACGCAGTATTTT. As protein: CASSDASGSPDTQYF.

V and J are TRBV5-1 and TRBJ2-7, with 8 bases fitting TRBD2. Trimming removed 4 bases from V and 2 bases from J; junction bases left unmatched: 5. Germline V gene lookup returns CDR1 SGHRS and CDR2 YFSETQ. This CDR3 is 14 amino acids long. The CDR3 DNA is TGCGCCAGCAGCGCGGGAGGCAATACCTACGAGCAGTACTTC. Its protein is CASSAGGNTYEQYF.

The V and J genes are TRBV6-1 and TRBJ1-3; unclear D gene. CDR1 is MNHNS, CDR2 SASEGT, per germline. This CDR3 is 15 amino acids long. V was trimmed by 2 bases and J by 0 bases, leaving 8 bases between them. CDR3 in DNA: TGTGCCAGCAGTGAATTGGAGGTCTCTGGAAACACCATATATTTT. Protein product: CASSELEVSGNTIYF.

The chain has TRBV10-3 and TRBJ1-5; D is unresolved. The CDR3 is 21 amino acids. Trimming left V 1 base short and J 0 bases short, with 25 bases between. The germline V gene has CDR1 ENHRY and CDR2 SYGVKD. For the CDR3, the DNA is TGTGCCATCAGTGAGTGGGCCTGGAGCGGCCCATGGATATGTAGCAATCAGCCCCAGCATTTT. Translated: CAISEWAWSGPWICSNQPQHF.

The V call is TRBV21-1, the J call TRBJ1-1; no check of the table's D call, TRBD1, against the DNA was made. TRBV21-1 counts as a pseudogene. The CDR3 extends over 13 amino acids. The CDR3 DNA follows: TGTGCCAGCAGGAAACAGGGGGCCACTGAAGCTTTCTTT. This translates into CASRKQGATEAFF.

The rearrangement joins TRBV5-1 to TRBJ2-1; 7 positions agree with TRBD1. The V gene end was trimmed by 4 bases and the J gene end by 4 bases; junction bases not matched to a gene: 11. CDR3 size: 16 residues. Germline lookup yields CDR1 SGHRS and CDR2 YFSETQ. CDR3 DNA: TGCGCCAGCAGCCAGTTGGGACAGCCCCTTTACAATGAGCAGTTCTTC. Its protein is CASSQLGQPLYNEQFF.

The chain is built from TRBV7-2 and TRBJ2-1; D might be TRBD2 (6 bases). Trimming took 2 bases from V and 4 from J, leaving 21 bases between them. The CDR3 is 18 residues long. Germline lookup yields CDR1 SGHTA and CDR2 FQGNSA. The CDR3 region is CASSLSFSGGSGYNEQFF. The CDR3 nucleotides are TGTGCCAGCAGCTTAAGCTTTAGCGGCGGTAGTGGGTACAATGAGCAGTTCTTC.